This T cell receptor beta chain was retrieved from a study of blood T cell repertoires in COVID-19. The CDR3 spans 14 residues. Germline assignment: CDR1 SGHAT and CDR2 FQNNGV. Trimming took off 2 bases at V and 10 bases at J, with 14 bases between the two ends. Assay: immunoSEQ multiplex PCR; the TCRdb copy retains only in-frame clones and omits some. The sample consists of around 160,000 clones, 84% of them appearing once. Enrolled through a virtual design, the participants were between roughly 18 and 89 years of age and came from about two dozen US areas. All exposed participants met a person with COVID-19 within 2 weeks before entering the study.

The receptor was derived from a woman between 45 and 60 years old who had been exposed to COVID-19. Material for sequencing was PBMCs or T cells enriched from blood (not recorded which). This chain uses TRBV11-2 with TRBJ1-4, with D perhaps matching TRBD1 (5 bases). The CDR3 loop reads CASSLSNLQGKLFF. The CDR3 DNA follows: TGTGCCAGCAGCTTATCAAATCTTCAGGGAAAACTGTTTTTT. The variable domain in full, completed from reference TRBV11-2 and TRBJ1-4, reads EAGVAQSPRYKIIEKRQSVAFWCNPISGHATLYWYQQILGQGPKLLIQFQNNGVVDDSQLPKDRFSAERLKGVDSTLKIQPAKLEDSAVYLCASSLSNLQGKLFFGSGTQLSVL.